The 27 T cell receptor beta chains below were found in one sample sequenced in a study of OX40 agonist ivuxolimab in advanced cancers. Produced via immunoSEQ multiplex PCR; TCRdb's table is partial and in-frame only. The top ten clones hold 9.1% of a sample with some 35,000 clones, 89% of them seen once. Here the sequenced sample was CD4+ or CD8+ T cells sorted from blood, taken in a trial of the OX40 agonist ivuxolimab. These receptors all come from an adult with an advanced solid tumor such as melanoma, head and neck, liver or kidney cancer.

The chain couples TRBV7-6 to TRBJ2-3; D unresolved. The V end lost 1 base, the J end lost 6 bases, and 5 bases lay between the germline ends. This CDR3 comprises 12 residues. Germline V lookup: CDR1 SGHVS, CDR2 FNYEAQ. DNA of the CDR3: TGTGCCAGCAGCTTAGGGGTTGATACGCAGTATTTT. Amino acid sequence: CASSLGVDTQYF.

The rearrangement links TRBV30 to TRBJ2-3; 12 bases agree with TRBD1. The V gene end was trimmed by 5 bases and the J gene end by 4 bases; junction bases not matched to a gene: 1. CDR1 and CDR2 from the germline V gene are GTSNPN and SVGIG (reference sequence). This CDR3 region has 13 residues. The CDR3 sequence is CAWGTGGADTQYF. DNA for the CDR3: TGTGCCTGGGGGACAGGGGGCGCAGATACGCAGTATTTT. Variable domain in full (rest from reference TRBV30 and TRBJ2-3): SQTIHQWPATLVQPVGSPLSLECTVEGTSNPNLYWYRQAAGRGLQLLFYSVGIGQISSEVPQNLSASRPQDRQFILSSKKLLLSDSGFYLCAWGTGGADTQYFGPGTRLTVL.

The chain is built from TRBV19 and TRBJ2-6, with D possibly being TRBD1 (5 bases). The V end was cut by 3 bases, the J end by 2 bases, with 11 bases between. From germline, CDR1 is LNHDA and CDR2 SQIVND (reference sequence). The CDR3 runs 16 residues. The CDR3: CASSINQGPGANVLTF. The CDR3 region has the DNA TGTGCCAGTAGTATTAATCAGGGCCCTGGGGCCAACGTCCTGACTTTC. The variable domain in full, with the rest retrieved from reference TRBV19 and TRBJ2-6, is DGGITQSPKYLFRKEGQNVTLSCEQNLNHDAMYWYRQDPGQGLRLIYYSQIVNDFQKGDIAEGYSVSREKKESFPLTVTSAQKNPTAFYLCASSINQGPGANVLTFGAGSRLTVL.

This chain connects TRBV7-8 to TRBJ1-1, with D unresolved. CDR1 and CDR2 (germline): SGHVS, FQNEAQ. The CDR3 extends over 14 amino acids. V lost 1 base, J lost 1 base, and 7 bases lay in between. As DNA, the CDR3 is TGTGCCAGCAGCTTAGATTCCCGGAACACTGAAGCTTTCTTT. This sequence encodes CASSLDSRNTEAFF.

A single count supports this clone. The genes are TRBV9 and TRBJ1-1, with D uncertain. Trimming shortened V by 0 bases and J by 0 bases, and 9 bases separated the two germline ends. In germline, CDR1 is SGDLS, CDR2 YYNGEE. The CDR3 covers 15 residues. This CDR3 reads CASSVVPHMNTEAFF. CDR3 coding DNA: TGTGCCAGCAGCGTAGTTCCGCACATGAACACTGAAGCTTTCTTT.

The CDR3 DNA reads TGCGCCAGCAGTCGTGACTATTCCTACGAGCAGTACTTC. Protein sequence: CASSRDYSYEQYF. The chain couples TRBV4-3 to TRBJ2-7; a weak D match, TRBD2 (5 bases). The CDR3 contains 13 residues. The germline V gene encodes CDR1 LGHNA and CDR2 YSLEER. Trimming cost V 6 bases and J 1 base, with 10 bases left between them.

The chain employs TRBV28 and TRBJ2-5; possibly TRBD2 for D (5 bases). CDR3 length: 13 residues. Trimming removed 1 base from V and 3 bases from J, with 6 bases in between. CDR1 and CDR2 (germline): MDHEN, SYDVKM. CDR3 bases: TGTGCCAGCAGTTTATCACTAGAAGAGACCCAGTACTTC. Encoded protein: CASSLSLEETQYF.

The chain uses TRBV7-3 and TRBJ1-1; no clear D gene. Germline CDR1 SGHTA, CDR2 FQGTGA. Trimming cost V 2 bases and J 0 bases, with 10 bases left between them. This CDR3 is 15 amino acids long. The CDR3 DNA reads TGTGCCAGCAGCTTATCCCCGGGCATGAACACTGAAGCTTTCTTT. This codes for CASSLSPGMNTEAFF.

CDR3 in amino acids: CASSPKRQVYSLIYNEQFF. The CDR3 DNA follows: TGTGCCAGCAGCCCCAAGCGACAGGTGTACTCCCTAATTTACAATGAGCAGTTCTTC. The V gene is TRBV7-2, the J gene TRBJ2-1, with D perhaps matching TRBD1 (6 bases). This CDR3 contains 19 residues. Germline V gene data show CDR1 as SGHTA and CDR2 as FQGNSA. V shed 5 bases and J shed 4 bases, with 27 bases lying between them.

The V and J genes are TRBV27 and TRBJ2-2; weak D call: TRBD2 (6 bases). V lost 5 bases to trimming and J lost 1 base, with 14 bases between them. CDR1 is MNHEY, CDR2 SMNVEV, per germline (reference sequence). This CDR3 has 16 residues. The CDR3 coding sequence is TGTGCCAGCAGTCTAAGCGGGCAGCTGAACACCGGGGAGCTGTTTTTT. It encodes CASSLSGQLNTGELFF.

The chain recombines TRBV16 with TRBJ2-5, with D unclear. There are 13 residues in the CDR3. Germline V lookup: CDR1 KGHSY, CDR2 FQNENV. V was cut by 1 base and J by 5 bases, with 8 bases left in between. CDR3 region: CASSQWGEETQYF. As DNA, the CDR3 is TGTGCCAGCAGCCAATGGGGTGAGGAGACCCAGTACTTC.

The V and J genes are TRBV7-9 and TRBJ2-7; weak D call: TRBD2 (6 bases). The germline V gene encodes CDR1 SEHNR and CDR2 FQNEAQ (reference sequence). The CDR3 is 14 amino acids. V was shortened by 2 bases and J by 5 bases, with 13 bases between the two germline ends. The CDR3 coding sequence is TGTGCCAGCAGCTTAAGCCGGGAGCCCCACGAGCAGTACTTC. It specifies CASSLSREPHEQYF.

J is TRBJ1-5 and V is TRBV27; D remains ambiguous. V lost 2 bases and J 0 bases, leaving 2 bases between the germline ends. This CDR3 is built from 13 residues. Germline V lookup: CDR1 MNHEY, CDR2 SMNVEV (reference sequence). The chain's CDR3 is CASSLHSNQPQHF. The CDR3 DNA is TGTGCCAGCAGTTTACATAGCAATCAGCCCCAGCATTTT.

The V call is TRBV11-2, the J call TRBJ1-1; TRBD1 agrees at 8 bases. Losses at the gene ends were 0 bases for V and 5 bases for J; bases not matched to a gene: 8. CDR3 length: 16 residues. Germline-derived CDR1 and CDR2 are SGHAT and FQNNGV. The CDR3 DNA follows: TGTGCCAGCAGCTTAGAGATGGACAGGGAAAGGACTGAAGCTTTCTTT. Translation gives CASSLEMDRERTEAFF.

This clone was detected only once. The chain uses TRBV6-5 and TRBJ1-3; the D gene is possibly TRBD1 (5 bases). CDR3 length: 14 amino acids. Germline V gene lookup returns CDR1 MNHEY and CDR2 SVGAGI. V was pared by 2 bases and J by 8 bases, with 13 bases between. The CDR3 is CASSYDQGRDTIYF. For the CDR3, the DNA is TGTGCCAGCAGTTACGACCAGGGTCGGGACACCATATATTTT.

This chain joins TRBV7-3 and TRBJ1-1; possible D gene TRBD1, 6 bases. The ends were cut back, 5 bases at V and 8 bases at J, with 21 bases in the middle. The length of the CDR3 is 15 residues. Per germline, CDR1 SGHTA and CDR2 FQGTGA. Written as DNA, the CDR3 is TGTGCCAGCAGCGAGGACAGCGCACGTATTAGGGAAGCTTTCTTT. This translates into CASSEDSARIREAFF.

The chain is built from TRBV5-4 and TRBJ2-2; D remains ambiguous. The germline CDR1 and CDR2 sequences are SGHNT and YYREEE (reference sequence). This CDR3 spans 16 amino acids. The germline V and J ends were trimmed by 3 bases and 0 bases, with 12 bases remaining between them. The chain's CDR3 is CASSSRRTANTGELFF. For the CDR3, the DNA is TGTGCCAGCAGCTCCAGACGGACCGCGAACACCGGGGAGCTGTTTTTT.

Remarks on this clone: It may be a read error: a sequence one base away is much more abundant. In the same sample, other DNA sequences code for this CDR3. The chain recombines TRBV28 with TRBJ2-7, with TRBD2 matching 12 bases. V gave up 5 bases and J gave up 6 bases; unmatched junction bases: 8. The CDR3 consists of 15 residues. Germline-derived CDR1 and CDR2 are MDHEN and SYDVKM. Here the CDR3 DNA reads TGTGCCAGCAGTCCATCTAGCGGGAGGGCCTTCGAGCAGTACTTC. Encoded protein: CASSPSSGRAFEQYF.

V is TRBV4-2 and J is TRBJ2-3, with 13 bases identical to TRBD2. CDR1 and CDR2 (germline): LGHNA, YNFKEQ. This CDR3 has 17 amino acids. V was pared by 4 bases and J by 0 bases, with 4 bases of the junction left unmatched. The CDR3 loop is CASSRGLAGTSTDTQYF. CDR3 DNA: TGTGCCAGCAGCCGGGGACTAGCGGGAACTAGCACAGATACGCAGTATTTT.

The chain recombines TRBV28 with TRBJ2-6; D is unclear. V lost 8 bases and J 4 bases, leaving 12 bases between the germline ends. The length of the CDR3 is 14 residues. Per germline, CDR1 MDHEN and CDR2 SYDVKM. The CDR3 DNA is TGTGCCAGCGCTTTACATCGGGGGGCCAACGTCCTGACTTTC. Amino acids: CASALHRGANVLTF. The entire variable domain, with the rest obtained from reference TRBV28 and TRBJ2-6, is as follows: DVKVTQSSRYLVKRTGEKVFLECVQDMDHENMFWYRQDPGLGLRLIYFSYDVKMKEKGDIPEGYSVSREKKERFSLILESASTNQTSMYLCASALHRGANVLTFGAGSRLTVL.

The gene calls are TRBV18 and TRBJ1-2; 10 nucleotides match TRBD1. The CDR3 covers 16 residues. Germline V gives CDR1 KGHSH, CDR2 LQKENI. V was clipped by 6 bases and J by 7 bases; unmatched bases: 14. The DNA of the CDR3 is TGTGCCAGCTCCTCCAGCCCAGACAGGGGGCAAGGTGGCTACACCTTC. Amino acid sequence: CASSSSPDRGQGGYTF.

CDR3 sequence reads: CATREGGASYNEQFF. Written as DNA, the CDR3 is TGTGCCACTCGAGAGGGGGGGGCTTCCTACAATGAGCAGTTCTTC. This chain joins TRBV27 and TRBJ2-1, with D possibly matching TRBD2 (7 bases). Per germline, CDR1 MNHEY and CDR2 SMNVEV (reference sequence). Between the trimmed V and J ends, which lost 10 bases and 1 base, there was a span of 17 bases. The CDR3 spans 15 residues.

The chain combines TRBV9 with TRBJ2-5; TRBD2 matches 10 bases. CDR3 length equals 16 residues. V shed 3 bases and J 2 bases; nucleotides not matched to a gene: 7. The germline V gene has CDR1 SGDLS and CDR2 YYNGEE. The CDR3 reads CASSAYRTSGQETQYF. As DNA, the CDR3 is TGTGCCAGCAGCGCGTACCGGACTAGCGGACAAGAGACCCAGTACTTC.

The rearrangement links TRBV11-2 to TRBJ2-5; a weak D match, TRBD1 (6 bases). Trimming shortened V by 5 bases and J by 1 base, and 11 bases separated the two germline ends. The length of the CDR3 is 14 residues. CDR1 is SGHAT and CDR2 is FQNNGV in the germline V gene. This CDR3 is CASSVRQVQETQYF. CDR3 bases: TGTGCCAGCAGCGTAAGACAGGTCCAAGAGACCCAGTACTTC.

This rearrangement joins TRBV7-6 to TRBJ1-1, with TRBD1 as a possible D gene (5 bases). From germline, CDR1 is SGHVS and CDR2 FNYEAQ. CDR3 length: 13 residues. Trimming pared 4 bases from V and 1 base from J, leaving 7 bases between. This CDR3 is CASSSDRNTEAFF. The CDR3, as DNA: TGTGCCAGCAGCTCAGACAGGAACACTGAAGCTTTCTTT.

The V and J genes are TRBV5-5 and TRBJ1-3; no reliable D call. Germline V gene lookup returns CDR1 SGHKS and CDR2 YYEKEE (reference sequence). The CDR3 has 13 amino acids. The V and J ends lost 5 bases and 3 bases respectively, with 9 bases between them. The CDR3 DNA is TGTGCCAGCAGAAGGGTGGGTGGAAACACCATATATTTT. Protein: CASRRVGGNTIYF.

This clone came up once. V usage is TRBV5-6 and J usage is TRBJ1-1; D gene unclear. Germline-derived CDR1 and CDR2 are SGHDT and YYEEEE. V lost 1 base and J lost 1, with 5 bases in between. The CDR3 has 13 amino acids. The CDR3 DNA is TGTGCCAGCAGCTTGTTTGCGAACACTGAAGCTTTCTTT. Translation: CASSLFANTEAFF.